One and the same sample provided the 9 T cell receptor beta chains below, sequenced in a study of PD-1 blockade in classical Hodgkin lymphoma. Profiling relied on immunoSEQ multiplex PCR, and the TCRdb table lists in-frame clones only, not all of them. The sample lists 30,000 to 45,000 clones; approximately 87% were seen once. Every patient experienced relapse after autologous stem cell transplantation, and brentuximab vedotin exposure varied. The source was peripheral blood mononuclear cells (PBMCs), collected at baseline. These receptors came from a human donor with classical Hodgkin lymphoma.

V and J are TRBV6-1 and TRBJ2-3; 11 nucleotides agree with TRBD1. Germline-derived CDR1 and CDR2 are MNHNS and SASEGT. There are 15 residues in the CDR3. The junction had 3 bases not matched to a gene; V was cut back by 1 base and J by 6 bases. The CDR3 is CASSEEDRGRDTQYF. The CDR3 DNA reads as TGTGCCAGCAGTGAAGAGGACAGGGGGCGGGATACGCAGTATTTT.

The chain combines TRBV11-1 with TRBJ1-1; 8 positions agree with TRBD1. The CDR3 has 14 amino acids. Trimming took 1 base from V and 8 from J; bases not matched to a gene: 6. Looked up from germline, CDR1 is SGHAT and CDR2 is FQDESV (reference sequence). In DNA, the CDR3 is TGTGCCAGCAGCTTAGGATATAGACAGGGGGAAGCTTTCTTT. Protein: CASSLGYRQGEAFF.

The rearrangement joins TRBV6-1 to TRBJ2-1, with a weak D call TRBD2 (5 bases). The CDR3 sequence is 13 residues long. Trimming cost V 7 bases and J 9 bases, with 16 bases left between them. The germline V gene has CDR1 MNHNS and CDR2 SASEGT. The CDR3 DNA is TGTGCCAGCACTCCACCGGGGTCCCGTGAGCAGTTCTTC. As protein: CASTPPGSREQFF.

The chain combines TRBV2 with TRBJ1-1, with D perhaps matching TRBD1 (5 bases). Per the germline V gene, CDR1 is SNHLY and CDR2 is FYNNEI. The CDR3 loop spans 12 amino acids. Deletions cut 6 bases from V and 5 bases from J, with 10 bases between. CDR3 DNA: TGTGCCAGCAGCCAGGACAAGACTGAAGCTTTCTTT. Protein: CASSQDKTEAFF.

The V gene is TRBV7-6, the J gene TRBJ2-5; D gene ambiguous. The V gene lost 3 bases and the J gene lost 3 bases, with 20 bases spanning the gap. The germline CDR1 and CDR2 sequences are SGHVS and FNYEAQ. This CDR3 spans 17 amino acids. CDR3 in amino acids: CASSFSIGNPGEETQYF. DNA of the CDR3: TGTGCCAGCAGCTTTTCAATTGGGAACCCTGGGGAAGAGACCCAGTACTTC. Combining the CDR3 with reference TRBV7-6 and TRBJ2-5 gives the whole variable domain GAGVSQSPRYKVTKRGQDVALRCDPISGHVSLYWYRQALGQGPEFLTYFNYEAQQDKSGLPNDRFSAERPEGSISTLTIQRTEQRDSAMYRCASSFSIGNPGEETQYFGPGTRLLVL.

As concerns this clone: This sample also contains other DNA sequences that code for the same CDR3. CDR3 sequence reads: CASSYTGGKTQYF. CDR3 nucleotide sequence: TGTGCCAGCAGTTACACAGGGGGCAAGACCCAGTACTTC. V is TRBV6-5 and J is TRBJ2-5, with 9 bases fitting TRBD1. CDR3 size: 13 residues. After removal of 2 bases from V and 6 bases from J, the junction contained 1 base not matched to a gene. Germline assignment: CDR1 MNHEY and CDR2 SVGAGI.

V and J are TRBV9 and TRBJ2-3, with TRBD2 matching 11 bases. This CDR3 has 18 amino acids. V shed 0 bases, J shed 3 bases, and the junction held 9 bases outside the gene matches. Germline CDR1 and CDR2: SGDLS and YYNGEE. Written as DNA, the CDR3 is TGTGCCAGCAGCGTAGCACTAGCGGGAGTTTTTGGAACAGATACGCAGTATTTT. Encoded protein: CASSVALAGVFGTDTQYF.

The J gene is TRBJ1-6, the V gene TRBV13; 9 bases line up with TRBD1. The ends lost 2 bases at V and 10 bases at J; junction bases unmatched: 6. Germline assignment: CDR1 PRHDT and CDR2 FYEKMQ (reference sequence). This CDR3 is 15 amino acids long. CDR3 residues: CASSLPGTGISPLHF. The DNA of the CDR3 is TGTGCCAGCAGCTTACCGGGGACAGGGATCTCACCCCTCCACTTT.

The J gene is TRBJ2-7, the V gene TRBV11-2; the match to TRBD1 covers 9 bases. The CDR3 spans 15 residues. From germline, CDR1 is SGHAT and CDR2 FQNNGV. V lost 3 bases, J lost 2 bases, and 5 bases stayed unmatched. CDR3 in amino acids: CASSFLTGGPYEQYF. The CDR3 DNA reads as TGTGCCAGCAGCTTCCTAACAGGGGGCCCCTACGAGCAGTACTTC.